This entry concerns a single TCR beta chain. The antigen is undetermined. Germline V gives CDR1 SGHNT, CDR2 YENEEA. The CDR3 totals 18 residues. V lost 4 bases to trimming and J lost 3 bases; unmatched junction nucleotides: 8. Only in-frame clones appear in the TCRdb table, and some are missing; sequencing was by immunoSEQ multiplex PCR. This repertoire shows about 75,000 clones, about 91% found once; its top ten account for more than 8%. This sample was included in a study of T cell responses to AZD1222 COVID-19 vaccine. General study results and limits: Seropositive status at baseline applied to only a handful of AZD1222 recipients.

This clonotype was sampled from an adult who received the MenACWY meningococcal vaccine as a control. Sequencing was performed on peripheral blood, taken 28 days after the second dose of the MenACWY control vaccine. The chain is built from TRBV11-3 and TRBJ2-6, with 11 bases matching TRBD1. This CDR3 is CASSSRDRGGDGANVLTF. Here the CDR3 DNA reads TGTGCCAGCAGCTCCCGGGACAGGGGGGGAGATGGGGCCAACGTCCTGACTTTC.